This T cell receptor (beta chain) was sequenced in a study of cytomegalovirus exposure and HLA in healthy donors. Study details: Early released data comprised some 91 million unique TCRs from HLA-typed donors.

The PCR ran on 60 Vbeta and 13 Jbeta primers. The assay was immunoSEQ multiplex PCR, and TCRdb's table has in-frame clones only and misses some. The table records a few hundred thousand clones, 80% to 95% of them present only once. The germline V gene has CDR1 GTSNPN and CDR2 SVGIG (reference sequence). The CDR3 spans 15 residues. The V end was cut by 1 base, the J end by 7 bases, with 18 bases between. The donors were healthy bone marrow donors. Sequencing was done on a sample of PBMCs. The origin of this receptor is a girl aged 2 to 10 in good health and CMV-seronegative. This rearrangement joins TRBV30 to TRBJ2-3, with a weak D call TRBD2 (6 bases). In nucleotides, the CDR3 is TGTGCCTGGAGTGGTGGGACTCGCGGGAAGAATACGCAGTATTTT. Its translation: CAWSGGTRGKNTQYF.